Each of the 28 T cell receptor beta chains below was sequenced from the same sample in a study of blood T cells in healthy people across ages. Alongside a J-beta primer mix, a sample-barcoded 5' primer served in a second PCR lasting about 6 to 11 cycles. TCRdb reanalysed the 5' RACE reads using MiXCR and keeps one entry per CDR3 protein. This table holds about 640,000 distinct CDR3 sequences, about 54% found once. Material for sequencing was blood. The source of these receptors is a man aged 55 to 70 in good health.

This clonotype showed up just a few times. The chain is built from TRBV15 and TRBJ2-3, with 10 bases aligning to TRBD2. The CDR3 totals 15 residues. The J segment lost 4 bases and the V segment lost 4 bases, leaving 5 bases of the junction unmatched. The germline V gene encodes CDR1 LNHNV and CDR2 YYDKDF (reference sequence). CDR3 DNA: TGTGCCACCAGCATTGGCAGCGGGGGGGCAGATACGCAGTATTTT. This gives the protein CATSIGSGGADTQYF.

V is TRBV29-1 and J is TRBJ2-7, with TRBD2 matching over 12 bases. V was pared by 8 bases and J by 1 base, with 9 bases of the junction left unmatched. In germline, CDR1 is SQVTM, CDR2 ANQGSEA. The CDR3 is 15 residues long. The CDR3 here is CSFRGTSGRSYEQYF. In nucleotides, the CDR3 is TGCAGCTTCCGAGGGACTAGCGGGCGTTCCTACGAGCAGTACTTC.

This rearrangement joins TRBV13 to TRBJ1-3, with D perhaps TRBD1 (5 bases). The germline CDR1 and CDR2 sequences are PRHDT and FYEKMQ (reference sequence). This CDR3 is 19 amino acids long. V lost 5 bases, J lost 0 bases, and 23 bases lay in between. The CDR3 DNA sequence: TGTGCCAGCAGCCAGGTTTGGACATCCCTTGACTACTCTGGAAACACCATATATTTT. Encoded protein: CASSQVWTSLDYSGNTIYF.

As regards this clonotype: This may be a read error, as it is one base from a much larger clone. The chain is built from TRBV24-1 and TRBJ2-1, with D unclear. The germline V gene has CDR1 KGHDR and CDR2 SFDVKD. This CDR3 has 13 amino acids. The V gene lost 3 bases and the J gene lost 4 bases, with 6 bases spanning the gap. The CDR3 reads CATSDPGYNEQFF. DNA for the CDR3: TGTGCCACCAGTGATCCCGGGTACAATGAGCAGTTCTTC.

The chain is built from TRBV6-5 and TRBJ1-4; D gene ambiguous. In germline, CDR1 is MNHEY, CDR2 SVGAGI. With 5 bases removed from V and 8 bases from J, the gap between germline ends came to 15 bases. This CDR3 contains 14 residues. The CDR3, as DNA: TGTGCCAGCAGTACCCAGGTGGGTACCGAAAAACTGTTTTTT. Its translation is CASSTQVGTEKLFF.

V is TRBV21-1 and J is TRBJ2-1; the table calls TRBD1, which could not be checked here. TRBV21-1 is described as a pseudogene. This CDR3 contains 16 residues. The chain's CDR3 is CASSKPTPGGFFEQFF. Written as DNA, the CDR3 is TGTGCCAGCAGCAAGCCCACCCCGGGGGGCTTTTTTGAGCAGTTCTTC.

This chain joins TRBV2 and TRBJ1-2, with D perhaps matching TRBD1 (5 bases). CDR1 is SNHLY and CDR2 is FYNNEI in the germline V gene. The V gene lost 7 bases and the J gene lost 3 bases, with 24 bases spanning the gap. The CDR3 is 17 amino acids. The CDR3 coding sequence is TGTGCCAGCACCTGGGCTGGGGACGGTTCATCTGACTATGGCTACACCTTC. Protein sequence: CASTWAGDGSSDYGYTF.

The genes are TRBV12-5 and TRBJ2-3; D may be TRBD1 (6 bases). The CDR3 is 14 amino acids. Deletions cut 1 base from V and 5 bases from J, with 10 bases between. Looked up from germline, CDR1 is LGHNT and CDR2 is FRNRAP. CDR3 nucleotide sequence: TGTGCTAGTGGTTTGGGGGGGCCCATAGATACGCAGTATTTT. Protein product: CASGLGGPIDTQYF.

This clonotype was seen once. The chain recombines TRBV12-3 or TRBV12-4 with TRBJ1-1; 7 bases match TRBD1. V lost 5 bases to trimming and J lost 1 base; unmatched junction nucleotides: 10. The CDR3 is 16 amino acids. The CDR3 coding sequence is TGTGCCAGCAGTCTATCCCGACAGGGCAGGAACACTGAAGCTTTCTTT. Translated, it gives CASSLSRQGRNTEAFF.

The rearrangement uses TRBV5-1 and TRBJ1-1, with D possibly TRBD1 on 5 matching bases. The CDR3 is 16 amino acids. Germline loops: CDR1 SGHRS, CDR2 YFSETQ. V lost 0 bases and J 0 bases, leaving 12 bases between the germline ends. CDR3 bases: TGCGCCAGCAGCTTGGCGACGGACATTTTGAACACTGAAGCTTTCTTT. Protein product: CASSLATDILNTEAFF. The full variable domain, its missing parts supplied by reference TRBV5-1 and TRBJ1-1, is KAGVTQTPRYLIKTRGQQVTLSCSPISGHRSVSWYQQTPGQGLQFLFEYFSETQRNKGNFPGRFSGRQFSNSRSEMNVSTLELGDSALYLCASSLATDILNTEAFFGQGTRLTVV.

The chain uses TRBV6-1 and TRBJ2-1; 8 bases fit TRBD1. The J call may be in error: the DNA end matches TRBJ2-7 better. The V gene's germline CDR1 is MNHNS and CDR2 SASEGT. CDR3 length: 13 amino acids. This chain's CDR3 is CASGFRGREEQYF. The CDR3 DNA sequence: TGTGCCAGCGGGTTCAGGGGGCGGGAAGAGCAGTACTTC.

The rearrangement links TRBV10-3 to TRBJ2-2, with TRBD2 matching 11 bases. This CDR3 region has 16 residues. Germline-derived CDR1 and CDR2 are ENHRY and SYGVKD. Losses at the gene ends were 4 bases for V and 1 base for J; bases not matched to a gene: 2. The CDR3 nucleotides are TGTGCCATCAGTGTGGGACTAGCGGTGAACACCGGGGAGCTGTTTTTT. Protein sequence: CAISVGLAVNTGELFF.

The CDR3 is CSATGQETQYF. For the CDR3, the DNA is TGCAGTGCTACGGGGCAAGAGACCCAGTACTTC. The chain uses TRBV20-1 and TRBJ2-5; possible D gene TRBD2, 5 bases. Looked up from germline, CDR1 is DFQATT and CDR2 is SNEGSKA (reference sequence). This CDR3 comprises 11 residues. Trimming cost V 4 bases and J 2 bases, with 5 bases left between them.

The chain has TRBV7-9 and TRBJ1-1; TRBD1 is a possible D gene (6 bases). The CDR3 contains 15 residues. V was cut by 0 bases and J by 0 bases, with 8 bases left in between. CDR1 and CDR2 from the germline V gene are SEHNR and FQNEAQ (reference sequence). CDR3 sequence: CASSLARTVNTEAFF. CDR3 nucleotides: TGTGCCAGCAGCTTAGCGAGGACAGTGAACACTGAAGCTTTCTTT.

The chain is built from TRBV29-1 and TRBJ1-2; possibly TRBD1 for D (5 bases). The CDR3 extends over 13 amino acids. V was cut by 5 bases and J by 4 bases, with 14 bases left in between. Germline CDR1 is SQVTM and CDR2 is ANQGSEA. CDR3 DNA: TGCAGCGTTACCCAGGGATTAGGCTATGGCTACACCTTC. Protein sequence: CSVTQGLGYGYTF.

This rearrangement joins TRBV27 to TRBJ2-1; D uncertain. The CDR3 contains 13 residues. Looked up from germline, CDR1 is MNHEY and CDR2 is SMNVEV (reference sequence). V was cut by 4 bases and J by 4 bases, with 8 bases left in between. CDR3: CASSYREYNEQFF. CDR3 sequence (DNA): TGTGCCAGCAGTTATAGAGAGTACAATGAGCAGTTCTTC.

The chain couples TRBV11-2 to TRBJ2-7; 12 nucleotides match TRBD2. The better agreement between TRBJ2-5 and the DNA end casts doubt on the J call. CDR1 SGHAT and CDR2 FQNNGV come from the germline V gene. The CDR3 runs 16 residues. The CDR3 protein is CASSLRLAGGPGTQYF. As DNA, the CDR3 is TGTGCCAGCAGCCTCCGCCTAGCGGGGGGGCCCGGGACCCAGTACTTC.

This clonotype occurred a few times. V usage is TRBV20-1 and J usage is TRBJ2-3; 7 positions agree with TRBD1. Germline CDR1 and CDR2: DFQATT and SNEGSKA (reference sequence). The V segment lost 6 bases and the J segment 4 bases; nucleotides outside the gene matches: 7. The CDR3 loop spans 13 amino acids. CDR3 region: CSASRDRSDTQYF. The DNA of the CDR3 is TGCAGTGCGTCGAGGGACAGATCAGATACGCAGTATTTT.

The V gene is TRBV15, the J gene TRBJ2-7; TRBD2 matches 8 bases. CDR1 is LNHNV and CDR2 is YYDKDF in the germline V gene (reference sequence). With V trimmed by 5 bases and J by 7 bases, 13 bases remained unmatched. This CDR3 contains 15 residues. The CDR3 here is CATSLAGGWYDEQYF. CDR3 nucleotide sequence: TGTGCCACCAGCTTGGCGGGGGGCTGGTACGATGAGCAGTACTTC. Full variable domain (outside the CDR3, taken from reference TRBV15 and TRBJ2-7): DAMVIQNPRYQVTQFGKPVTLSCSQTLNHNVMYWYQQKSSQAPKLLFHYYDKDFNNEADTPDNFQSRRPNTSFCFLDIRSPGLGDTAMYLCATSLAGGWYDEQYFGPGTRLTVT.

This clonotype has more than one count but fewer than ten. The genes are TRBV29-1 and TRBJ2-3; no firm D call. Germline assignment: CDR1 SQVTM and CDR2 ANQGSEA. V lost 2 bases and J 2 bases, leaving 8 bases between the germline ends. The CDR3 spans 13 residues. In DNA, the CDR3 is TGCAGCGTTGAATCGGATGCCACAGATACGCAGTATTTT. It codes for CSVESDATDTQYF.

CDR3 nucleotides: TGTGCCAGCAGTTCCACTCTAGCGGGGGGGGGCTATGAGCAGTTCTTC. It specifies CASSSTLAGGGYEQFF. The rearrangement uses TRBV28 and TRBJ2-1; TRBD2 matches 12 bases. The CDR3 runs 16 residues. The germline V gene encodes CDR1 MDHEN and CDR2 SYDVKM. V shed 4 bases and J 8 bases; nucleotides not matched to a gene: 9. The complete variable domain, with remaining parts taken from reference TRBV28 and TRBJ2-1, reads DVKVTQSSRYLVKRTGEKVFLECVQDMDHENMFWYRQDPGLGLRLIYFSYDVKMKEKGDIPEGYSVSREKKERFSLILESASTNQTSMYLCASSSTLAGGGYEQFFGPGTRLTVL.

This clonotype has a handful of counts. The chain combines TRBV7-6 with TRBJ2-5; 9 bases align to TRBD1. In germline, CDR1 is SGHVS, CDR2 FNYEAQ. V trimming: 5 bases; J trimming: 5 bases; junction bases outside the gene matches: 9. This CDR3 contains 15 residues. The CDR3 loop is CASSILNRGQETQYF. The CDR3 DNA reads TGTGCCAGCAGCATACTCAACAGGGGGCAGGAGACCCAGTACTTC.

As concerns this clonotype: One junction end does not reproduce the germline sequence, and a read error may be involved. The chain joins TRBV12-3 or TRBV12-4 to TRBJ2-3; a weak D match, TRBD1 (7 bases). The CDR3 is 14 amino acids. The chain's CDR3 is CASSVGGGGDAQYF. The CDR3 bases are TGTGCCAGCAGTGTTGGAGGGGGCGGAGATGCGCAGTATTTT.

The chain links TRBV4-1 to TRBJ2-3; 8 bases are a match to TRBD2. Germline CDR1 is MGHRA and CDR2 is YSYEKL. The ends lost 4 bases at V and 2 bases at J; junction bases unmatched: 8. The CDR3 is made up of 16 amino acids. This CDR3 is CASSPLGGGITDTQYF. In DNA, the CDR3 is TGCGCCAGCAGCCCCCTTGGCGGGGGGATCACAGATACGCAGTATTTT.

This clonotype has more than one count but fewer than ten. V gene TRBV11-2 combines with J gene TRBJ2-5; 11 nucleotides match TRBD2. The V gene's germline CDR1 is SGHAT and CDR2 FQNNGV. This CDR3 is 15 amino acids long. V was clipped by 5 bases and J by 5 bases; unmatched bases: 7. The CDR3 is CASSDTSGGYETQYF. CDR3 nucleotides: TGTGCCAGCAGCGACACTAGCGGGGGATATGAGACCCAGTACTTC.

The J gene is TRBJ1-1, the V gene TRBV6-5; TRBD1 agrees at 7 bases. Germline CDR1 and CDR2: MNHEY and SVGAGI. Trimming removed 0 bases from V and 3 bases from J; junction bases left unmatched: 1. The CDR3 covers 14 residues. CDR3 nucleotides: TGTGCCAGCAGTTACTCAACAGGGGACACTGAAGCTTTCTTT. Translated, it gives CASSYSTGDTEAFF.

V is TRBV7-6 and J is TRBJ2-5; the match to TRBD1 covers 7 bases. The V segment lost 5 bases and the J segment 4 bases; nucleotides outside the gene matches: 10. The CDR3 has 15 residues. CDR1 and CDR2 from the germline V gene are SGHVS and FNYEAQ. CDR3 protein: CASSRYGQAGETQYF. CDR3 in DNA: TGTGCCAGCAGCAGATACGGACAGGCGGGAGAGACCCAGTACTTC. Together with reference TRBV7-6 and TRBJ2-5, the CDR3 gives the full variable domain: GAGVSQSPRYKVTKRGQDVALRCDPISGHVSLYWYRQALGQGPEFLTYFNYEAQQDKSGLPNDRFSAERPEGSISTLTIQRTEQRDSAMYRCASSRYGQAGETQYFGPGTRLLVL.

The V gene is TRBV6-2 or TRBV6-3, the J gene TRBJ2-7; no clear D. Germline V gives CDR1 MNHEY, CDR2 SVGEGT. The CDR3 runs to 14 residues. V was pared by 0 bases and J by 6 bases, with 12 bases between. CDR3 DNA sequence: TGTGCCAGCAGTTACTCTTCCAGAGTGGCCGAGCAGTACTTC. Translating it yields CASSYSSRVAEQYF.